The 18 T cell receptor beta chains listed next were all sequenced from one sample in a study of shared T cell receptors in the human thymus. TCRdb keeps only in-frame clones here, not all; method: immunoSEQ multiplex PCR. The sample consists of about 660,000 clones, approximately 88% of them appearing once. This sample also appeared in a second study, on human thymus T cells.

The sequenced sample consisted of thymocytes. These receptors all stem from a boy under two years old with a congenital heart defect.

This chain links TRBV28 with TRBJ2-7, with D maybe TRBD1 (5 bases). The germline CDR1 and CDR2 sequences are MDHEN and SYDVKM. The CDR3 is 14 residues long. Trimming stripped 3 bases from V and 6 bases from J, with 15 bases between. The CDR3 region has the DNA TGTGCCAGCAGTTTCCCCCCCCTCCAGGGCGAGCAGTACTTC. It yields the protein CASSFPPLQGEQYF.

This chain uses TRBV5-6 with TRBJ2-7, with 8 bases that match TRBD1. Germline CDR1 is SGHDT and CDR2 is YYEEEE. The trim removed 6 bases at V and 7 bases at J, leaving 12 bases unmatched. This CDR3 comprises 14 residues. The CDR3 region has the DNA TGTGCCAGCACCCTGGGACAGGATTCTGGTGAGCAGTACTTC. This gives the protein CASTLGQDSGEQYF.

The chain carries TRBV6-1 and TRBJ2-7; 7 nucleotides agree with TRBD2. Germline CDR1 MNHNS, CDR2 SASEGT. Losses at the gene ends were 7 bases for V and 2 bases for J; bases not matched to a gene: 8. The CDR3 spans 14 residues. The chain's CDR3 is CASITSAQPYEQYF. As DNA, the CDR3 is TGTGCCAGCATCACTAGCGCACAACCCTACGAGCAGTACTTC.

The gene calls are TRBV4-1 and TRBJ2-2, with D tentatively TRBD1 (5 bases). The CDR3 loop spans 16 amino acids. V lost 0 bases, J lost 5 bases, and 13 bases lay in between. Looked up from germline, CDR1 is MGHRA and CDR2 is YSYEKL. The CDR3 DNA reads TGCGCCAGCAGCCAAGATCGTAGGGGTGTTACCGGGGAGCTGTTTTTT. It is translated as CASSQDRRGVTGELFF.

The rearrangement joins TRBV19 to TRBJ1-2; maybe TRBD1 (6 bases). Trimming removed 1 base at V and 0 bases at J, with 18 bases between. Germline CDR1 reads LNHDA; CDR2 reads SQIVND (reference sequence). The CDR3 has 18 residues. This CDR3 reads CASSIARDTGSSNYGYTF. As DNA, the CDR3 is TGTGCCAGTAGTATAGCCCGGGACACAGGATCGTCTAACTATGGCTACACCTTC.

J is TRBJ1-5 and V is TRBV19; D possibly corresponds to TRBD1 (5 bases). The CDR3 is made up of 13 amino acids. V was clipped by 7 bases and J by 4 bases, with 11 bases between them. Per germline, CDR1 LNHDA and CDR2 SQIVND (reference sequence). This CDR3 reads CASKVGGNQPQHF. The CDR3 bases are TGTGCCAGTAAGGTCGGGGGAAATCAGCCCCAGCATTTT.

J is TRBJ2-3 and V is TRBV19, with TRBD2 matching 10 bases. The CDR3 is 18 amino acids. CDR1 and CDR2 (germline): LNHDA, SQIVND (reference sequence). Trimming at V came to 0 bases and at J to 7 bases, leaving 13 bases not matched to a gene. Here the CDR3 DNA reads TGTGCCAGTAGTATAGAAGGGAGCGGGAGGGCGGGGAAGAATACGCAGTATTTT. Translated: CASSIEGSGRAGKNTQYF.

This sequence joins TRBV2 and TRBJ2-4; tentatively, D is TRBD1 (6 bases). Per germline, CDR1 SNHLY and CDR2 FYNNEI. V was cut by 4 bases and J by 8 bases, with 15 bases left in between. The CDR3 totals 14 residues. CDR3 nucleotides: TGTGCCAGCAGTGGGGGGCACTCTCGGGACATTCAGTACTTC. The encoded protein is CASSGGHSRDIQYF.

The chain uses TRBV6-5 and TRBJ2-1; 9 bases are shared with TRBD2. The CDR3 is made up of 15 amino acids. J gave up 6 bases and V 6 bases, and 9 bases lay outside the gene matches. CDR1 and CDR2 (germline): MNHEY, SVGAGI. Here the CDR3 reads CASRALAGDLNEQFF. The CDR3 nucleotides read TGTGCCAGCAGGGCCTTAGCGGGAGATCTCAATGAGCAGTTCTTC.

This sequence joins TRBV19 and TRBJ1-1, with D unclear. The germline CDR1 and CDR2 sequences are LNHDA and SQIVND (reference sequence). CDR3 length equals 13 residues. The V end was cut by 3 bases, the J end by 1 base, with 6 bases between. Here the CDR3 DNA reads TGTGCCAGTAGTATTGAGGGGAACACTGAAGCTTTCTTT. Translation: CASSIEGNTEAFF.

V and J are TRBV29-1 and TRBJ1-3; 10 bases map to TRBD1. J gave up 7 bases and V 6 bases, and 9 bases lay outside the gene matches. The CDR3 is 14 amino acids. Germline V CDR1 and CDR2: SQVTM, ANQGSEA. CDR3 nucleotide sequence: TGCAGCGTAGTTCCGGGACAGGGGACGAACACCATATATTTT. Translating it yields CSVVPGQGTNTIYF.

The DNA of the CDR3 is TGTGCCAGCAGCCTACTAGCGGGACTCATAGATACGCAGTATTTT. Translated: CASSLLAGLIDTQYF. The chain employs TRBV11-2 and TRBJ2-3; 10 bases match TRBD2. Germline assignment: CDR1 SGHAT and CDR2 FQNNGV. The CDR3 totals 15 residues. Germline trimming cut 5 bases from V and 5 bases from J; bases unmatched to any gene: 7.

This rearrangement joins TRBV10-2 to TRBJ2-2; TRBD2 matches at 9 bases. Germline CDR1 is WSHSY and CDR2 is SAAADI. The CDR3 length is 13 residues. Trimming cost V 7 bases and J 7 bases; bases outside gene matches: 4. The CDR3 DNA reads as TGCGCCAGCACGGGCGGGAGGGGCGGGGAGCTGTTTTTT. It translates to CASTGGRGGELFF.

The chain couples TRBV6-6 to TRBJ2-7; maybe TRBD2 (5 bases). This CDR3 comprises 13 residues. Trimming shortened V by 2 bases and J by 2 bases, and 7 bases separated the two germline ends. CDR1 is MNHNY, CDR2 SVGAGI, per germline (reference sequence). CDR3 protein: CASSYNGAYEQYF. CDR3 coding DNA: TGTGCCAGCAGTTACAACGGGGCCTACGAGCAGTACTTC.

The chain uses TRBV5-4 and TRBJ1-1; 10 bases agree with TRBD1. There are 14 residues in the CDR3. The germline V gene encodes CDR1 SGHNT and CDR2 YYREEE (reference sequence). Unmatched junction bases numbered 1, after V lost 4 bases and J lost 1 base. The CDR3 region is CASSRQGANTEAFF. The DNA for the CDR3 is TGTGCCAGCAGCCGACAGGGGGCGAACACTGAAGCTTTCTTT.

The chain carries TRBV30 and TRBJ2-3; D is unclear. Germline V gives CDR1 GTSNPN, CDR2 SVGIG (reference sequence). V was pared by 7 bases and J by 5 bases, with 13 bases between. The CDR3 has 12 residues. CDR3 amino acids: CAYSGAVDTQYF. The CDR3, as DNA: TGTGCCTACTCAGGTGCTGTAGATACGCAGTATTTT.

The gene calls are TRBV10-1 and TRBJ2-1; 8 nucleotides match TRBD2. Germline values: CDR1 WNHNN, CDR2 SYGVQD (reference sequence). The V and J ends lost 4 bases and 9 bases, in that order; junction bases with no gene match: 8. This CDR3 is built from 14 residues. CDR3 DNA sequence: TGCGCCAGCAGTGCCCCAAGACGGGGGGGTGAGCAGTTCTTC. Translating it yields CASSAPRRGGEQFF.

CDR3: CASSLLPGLAGVFNEQFF. The CDR3 nucleotides are TGTGCCAGCAGTTTACTCCCGGGACTAGCGGGAGTCTTCAATGAGCAGTTCTTC. The rearrangement joins TRBV27 to TRBJ2-1; 14 bases match TRBD2. J lost 6 bases, V lost 2 bases, and 9 bases had no gene match. Per germline, CDR1 MNHEY and CDR2 SMNVEV (reference sequence). This CDR3 has 18 amino acids.